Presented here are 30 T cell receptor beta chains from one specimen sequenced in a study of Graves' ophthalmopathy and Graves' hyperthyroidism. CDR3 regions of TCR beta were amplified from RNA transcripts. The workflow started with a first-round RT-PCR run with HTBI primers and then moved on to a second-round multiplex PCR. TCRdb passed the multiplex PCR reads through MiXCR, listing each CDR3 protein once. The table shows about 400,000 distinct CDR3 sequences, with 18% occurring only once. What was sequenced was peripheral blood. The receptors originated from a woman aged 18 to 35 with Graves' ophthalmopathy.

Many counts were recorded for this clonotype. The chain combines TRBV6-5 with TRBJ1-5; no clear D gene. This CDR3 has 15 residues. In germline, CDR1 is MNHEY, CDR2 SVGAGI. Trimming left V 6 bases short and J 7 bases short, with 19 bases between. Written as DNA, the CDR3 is TGTGCCAGCAGGGCTGGACTAATAGATGGGCAGCCCCAGCATTTT. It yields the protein CASRAGLIDGQPQHF.

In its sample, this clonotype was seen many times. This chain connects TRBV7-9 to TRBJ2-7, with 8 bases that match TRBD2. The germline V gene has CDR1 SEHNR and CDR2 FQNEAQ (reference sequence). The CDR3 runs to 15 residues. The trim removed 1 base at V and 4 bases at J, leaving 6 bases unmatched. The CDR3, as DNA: TGTGCCAGCAGCTTAGAGCGGGGGCATATGTACGAGCAGTACTTC. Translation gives CASSLERGHMYEQYF.

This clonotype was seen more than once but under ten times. For the CDR3, the DNA is TGCAGCGTTGCGTCTGGGGAATGGGCCGGGGAGCTGTTTTTT. This sequence encodes CSVASGEWAGELFF. This chain connects TRBV29-1 to TRBJ2-2, with D uncertain. Germline CDR1 reads SQVTM; CDR2 reads ANQGSEA. Trimming removed 4 bases from V and 6 bases from J, with 15 bases in between. CDR3 length: 14 residues.

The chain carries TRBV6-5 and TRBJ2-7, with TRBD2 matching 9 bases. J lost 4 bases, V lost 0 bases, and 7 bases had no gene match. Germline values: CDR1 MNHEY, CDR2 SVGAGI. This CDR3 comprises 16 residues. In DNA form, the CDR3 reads TGTGCCAGCAGTTACTCCTTAGCGGGAGTGGGATACGAGCAGTACTTC. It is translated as CASSYSLAGVGYEQYF.

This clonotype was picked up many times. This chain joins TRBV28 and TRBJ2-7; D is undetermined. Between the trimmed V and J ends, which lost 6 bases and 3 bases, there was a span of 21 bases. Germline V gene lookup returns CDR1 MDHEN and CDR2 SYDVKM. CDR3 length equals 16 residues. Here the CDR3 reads CASSPPSKRPLYEQYF. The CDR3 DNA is TGTGCCAGCAGCCCCCCCTCCAAAAGGCCCCTCTACGAGCAGTACTTC.

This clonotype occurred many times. The CDR3 region is CASSLALDRVSNQPQHF. CDR3 DNA sequence: TGTGCCAGCAGCTTAGCCCTGGACAGGGTCAGCAATCAGCCCCAGCATTTT. This sequence joins TRBV7-6 and TRBJ1-5; TRBD1 aligns across 8 bases. V was pared by 0 bases and J by 1 base, with 5 bases of the junction left unmatched. The CDR3 spans 17 residues. Germline CDR1 SGHVS, CDR2 FNYEAQ.

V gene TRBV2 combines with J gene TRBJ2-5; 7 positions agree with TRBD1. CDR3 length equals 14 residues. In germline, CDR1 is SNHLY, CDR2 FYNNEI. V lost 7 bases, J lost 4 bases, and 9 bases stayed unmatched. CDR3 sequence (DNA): TGTGCCAGCAAATTCCGAGGACAGGCAGAGACCCAGTACTTC. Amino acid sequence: CASKFRGQAETQYF.

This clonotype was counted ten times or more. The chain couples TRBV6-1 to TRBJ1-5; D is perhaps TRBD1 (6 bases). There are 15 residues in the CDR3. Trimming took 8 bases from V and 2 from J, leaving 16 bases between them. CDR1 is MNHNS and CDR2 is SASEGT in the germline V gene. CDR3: CASLGGAGGNQPQHF. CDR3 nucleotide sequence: TGTGCCAGCCTCGGGGGGGCAGGAGGCAATCAGCCCCAGCATTTT.

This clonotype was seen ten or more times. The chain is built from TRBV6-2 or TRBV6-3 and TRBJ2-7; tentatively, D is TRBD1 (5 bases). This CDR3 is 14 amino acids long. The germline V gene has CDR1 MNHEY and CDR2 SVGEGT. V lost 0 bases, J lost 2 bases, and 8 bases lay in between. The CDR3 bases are TGTGCCAGCAGTTACTCAGGGGTTGCCTACGAGCAGTACTTC. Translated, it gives CASSYSGVAYEQYF.

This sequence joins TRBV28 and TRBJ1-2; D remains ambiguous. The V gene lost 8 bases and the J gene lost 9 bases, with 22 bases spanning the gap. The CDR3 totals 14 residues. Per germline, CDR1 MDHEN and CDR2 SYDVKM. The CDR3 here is CASGIGQERKRYTF. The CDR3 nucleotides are TGTGCCAGCGGAATAGGGCAGGAGAGAAAGCGCTACACCTTC.

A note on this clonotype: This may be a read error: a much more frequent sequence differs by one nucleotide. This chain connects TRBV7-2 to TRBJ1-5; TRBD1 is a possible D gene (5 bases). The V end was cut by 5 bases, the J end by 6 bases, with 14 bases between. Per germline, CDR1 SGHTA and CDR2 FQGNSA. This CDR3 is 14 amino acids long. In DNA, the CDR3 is TGTGCCAGCAGCCCCACCCGGGGGTGTCAGCCCCAGCATTTT. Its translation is CASSPTRGCQPQHF.

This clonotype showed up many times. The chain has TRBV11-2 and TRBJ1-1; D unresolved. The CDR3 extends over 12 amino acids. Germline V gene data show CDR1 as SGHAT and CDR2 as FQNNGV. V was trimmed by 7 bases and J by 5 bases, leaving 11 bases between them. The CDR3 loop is CASKSWKTEAFF. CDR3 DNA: TGTGCCAGCAAATCGTGGAAGACTGAAGCTTTCTTT. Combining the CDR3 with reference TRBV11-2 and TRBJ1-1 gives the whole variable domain EAGVAQSPRYKIIEKRQSVAFWCNPISGHATLYWYQQILGQGPKLLIQFQNNGVVDDSQLPKDRFSAERLKGVDSTLKIQPAKLEDSAVYLCASKSWKTEAFFGQGTRLTVV.

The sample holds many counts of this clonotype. DNA for the CDR3: TGTGCCAGTAGTATAGGACCCGTTTTTGGAGCTTTCTTT. Translated: CASSIGPVFGAFF. The chain employs TRBV19 and TRBJ1-1; D gene uncertain. Trimming left V 1 base short and J 10 bases short, with 13 bases between. Germline lookup yields CDR1 LNHDA and CDR2 SQIVND (reference sequence). This CDR3 has 13 amino acids. Combining the CDR3 with reference TRBV19 and TRBJ1-1 gives the whole variable domain DGGITQSPKYLFRKEGQNVTLSCEQNLNHDAMYWYRQDPGQGLRLIYYSQIVNDFQKGDIAEGYSVSREKKESFPLTVTSAQKNPTAFYLCASSIGPVFGAFFGQGTRLTVV.

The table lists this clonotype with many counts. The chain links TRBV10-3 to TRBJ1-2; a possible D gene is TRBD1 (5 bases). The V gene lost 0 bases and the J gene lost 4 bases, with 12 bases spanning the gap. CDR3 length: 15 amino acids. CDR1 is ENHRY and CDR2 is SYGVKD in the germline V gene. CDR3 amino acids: CAISESWGTIYGYTF. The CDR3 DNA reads TGTGCCATCAGTGAGTCCTGGGGCACGATCTATGGCTACACCTTC.

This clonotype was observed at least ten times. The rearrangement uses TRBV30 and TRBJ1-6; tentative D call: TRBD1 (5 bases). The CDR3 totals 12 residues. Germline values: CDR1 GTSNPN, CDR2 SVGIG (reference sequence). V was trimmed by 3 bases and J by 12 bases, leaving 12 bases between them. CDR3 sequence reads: CAWSVPGLPLHF. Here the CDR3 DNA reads TGTGCCTGGAGCGTACCAGGGTTACCCCTCCACTTT.

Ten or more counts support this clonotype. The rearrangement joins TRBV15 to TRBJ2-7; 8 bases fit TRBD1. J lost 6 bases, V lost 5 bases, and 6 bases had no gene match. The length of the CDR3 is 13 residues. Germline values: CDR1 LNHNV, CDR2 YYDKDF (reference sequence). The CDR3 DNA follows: TGTGCCACCAGCGGAAACAGGGGGAGCGAGCAGTACTTC. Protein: CATSGNRGSEQYF.

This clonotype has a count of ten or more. The DNA for the CDR3 is TGCAGCGTTGCCGGGGGCCTCACTGAAGCTTTCTTT. It yields the protein CSVAGGLTEAFF. The rearrangement uses TRBV29-1 and TRBJ1-1; D might be TRBD1 (6 bases). CDR3 size: 12 residues. Trimming took 4 bases from V and 4 from J, leaving 10 bases between them. Germline V gene lookup returns CDR1 SQVTM and CDR2 ANQGSEA.

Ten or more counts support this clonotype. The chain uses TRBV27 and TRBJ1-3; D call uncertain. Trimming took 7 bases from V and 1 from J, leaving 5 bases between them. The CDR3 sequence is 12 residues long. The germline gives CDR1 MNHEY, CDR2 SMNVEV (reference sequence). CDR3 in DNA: TGTGCCAGCAAAGGGTCTGGAAACACCATATATTTT. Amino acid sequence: CASKGSGNTIYF.

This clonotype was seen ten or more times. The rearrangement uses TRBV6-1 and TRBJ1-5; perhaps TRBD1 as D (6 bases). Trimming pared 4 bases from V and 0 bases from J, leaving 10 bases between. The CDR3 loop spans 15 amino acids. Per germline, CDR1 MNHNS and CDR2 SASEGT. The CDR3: CASSVDRNSNQPQHF. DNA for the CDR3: TGTGCCAGCAGTGTAGACAGGAATAGCAATCAGCCCCAGCATTTT.

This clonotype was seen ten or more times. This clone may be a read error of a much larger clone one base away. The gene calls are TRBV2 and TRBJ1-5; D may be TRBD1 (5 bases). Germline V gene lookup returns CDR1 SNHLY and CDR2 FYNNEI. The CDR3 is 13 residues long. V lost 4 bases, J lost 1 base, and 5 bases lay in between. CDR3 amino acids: CASSGDSNQPQHF. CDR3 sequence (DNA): TGTGCCAGCAGTGGGGACAGCAATCAGCCCCAGCATTTT.

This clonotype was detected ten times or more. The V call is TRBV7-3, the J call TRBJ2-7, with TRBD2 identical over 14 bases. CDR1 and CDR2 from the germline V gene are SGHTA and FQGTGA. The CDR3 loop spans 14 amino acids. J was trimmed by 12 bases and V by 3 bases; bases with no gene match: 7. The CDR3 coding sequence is TGTGCCAGCAGCTTGGGGACTAGCGGGAGCCCCCTGTACTTC. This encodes CASSLGTSGSPLYF.

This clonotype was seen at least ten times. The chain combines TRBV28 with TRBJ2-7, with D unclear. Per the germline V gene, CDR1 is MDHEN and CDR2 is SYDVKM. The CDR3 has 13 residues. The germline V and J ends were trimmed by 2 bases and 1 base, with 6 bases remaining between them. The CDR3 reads CASSLHPSYEQYF. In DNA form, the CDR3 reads TGTGCCAGCAGTTTACATCCGTCCTACGAGCAGTACTTC.

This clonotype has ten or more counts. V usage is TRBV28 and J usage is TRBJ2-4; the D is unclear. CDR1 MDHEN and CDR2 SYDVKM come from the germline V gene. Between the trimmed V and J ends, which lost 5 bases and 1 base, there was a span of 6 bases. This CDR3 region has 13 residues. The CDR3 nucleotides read TGTGCCAGCAGTGTCCCCGCCAAAAACATTCAGTACTTC. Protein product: CASSVPAKNIQYF.

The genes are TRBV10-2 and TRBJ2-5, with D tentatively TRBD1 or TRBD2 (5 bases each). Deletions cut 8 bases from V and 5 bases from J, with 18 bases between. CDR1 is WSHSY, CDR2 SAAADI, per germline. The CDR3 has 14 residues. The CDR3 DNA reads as TGCGCCAGCTCAAGAGGGGTATCTGGGGAGACCCAGTACTTC. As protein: CASSRGVSGETQYF.

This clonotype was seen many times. The CDR3 DNA is TGCGCCAGCAGCCAAGAGGCGGGGGTGAACACTGAAGCTTTCTTT. It encodes CASSQEAGVNTEAFF. This chain uses TRBV4-3 with TRBJ1-1; possible D gene TRBD1, 5 bases. Trimming stripped 0 bases from V and 0 bases from J, with 8 bases between. The CDR3 sequence is 15 residues long. Germline assignment: CDR1 LGHNA and CDR2 YSLEER.

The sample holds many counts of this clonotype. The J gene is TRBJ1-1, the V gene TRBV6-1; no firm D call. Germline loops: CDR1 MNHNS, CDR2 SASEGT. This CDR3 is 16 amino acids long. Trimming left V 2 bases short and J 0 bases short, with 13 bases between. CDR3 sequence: CASSESGPFMNTEAFF. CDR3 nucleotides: TGTGCCAGCAGTGAAAGTGGCCCCTTCATGAACACTGAAGCTTTCTTT.

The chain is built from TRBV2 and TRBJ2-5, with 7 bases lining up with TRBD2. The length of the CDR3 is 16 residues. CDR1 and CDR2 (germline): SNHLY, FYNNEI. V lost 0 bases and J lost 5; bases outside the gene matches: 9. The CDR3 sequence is CASSEATGGSRETQYF. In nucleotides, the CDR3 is TGTGCCAGCAGTGAAGCGACGGGAGGTAGCCGGGAGACCCAGTACTTC.

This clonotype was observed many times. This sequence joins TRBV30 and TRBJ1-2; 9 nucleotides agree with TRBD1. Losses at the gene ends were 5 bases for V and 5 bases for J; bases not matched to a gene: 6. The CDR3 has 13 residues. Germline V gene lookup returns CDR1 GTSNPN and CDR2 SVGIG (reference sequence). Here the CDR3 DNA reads TGTGCCTGGGGACGGGACAGGGATTATGGCTACACCTTC. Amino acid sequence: CAWGRDRDYGYTF.

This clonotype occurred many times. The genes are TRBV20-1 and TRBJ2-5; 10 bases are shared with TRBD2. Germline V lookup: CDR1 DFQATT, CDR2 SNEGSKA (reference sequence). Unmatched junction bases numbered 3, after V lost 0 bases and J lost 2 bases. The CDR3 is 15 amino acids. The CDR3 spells CSARDQGLAQETQYF. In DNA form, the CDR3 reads TGCAGTGCTAGAGATCAGGGACTAGCGCAAGAGACCCAGTACTTC.

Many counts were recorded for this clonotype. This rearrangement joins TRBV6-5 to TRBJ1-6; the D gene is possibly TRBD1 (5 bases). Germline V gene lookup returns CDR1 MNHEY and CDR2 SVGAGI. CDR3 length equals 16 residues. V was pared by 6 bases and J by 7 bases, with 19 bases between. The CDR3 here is CASSSNLPGLNSPLHF. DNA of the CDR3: TGTGCCAGCAGCTCTAACCTCCCGGGGCTGAATTCACCCCTCCACTTT.